A single sample gave rise to the 15 T cell receptor beta chains below, sequenced in a study of CD8+ T cells in alopecia areata. Isolated RNA was reverse transcribed into cDNA used as the sequencing template. TCRdb's copy holds only in-frame clones and misses some; the assay was immunoSEQ multiplex PCR. The table lists 170,000 or so clones, roughly 65% of them singletons. The material was CD4+ T cells sorted from blood, obtained at week 0. These receptors came from a human donor with alopecia areata.

J is TRBJ2-3 and V is TRBV29-1, with D hard to call. The length of the CDR3 is 13 residues. Germline loops: CDR1 SQVTM, CDR2 ANQGSEA. Trimming removed 4 bases from V and 2 bases from J, with 10 bases in between. The DNA for the CDR3 is TGCAGCGTTGCGGTACGGACCACAGATACGCAGTATTTT. Residues: CSVAVRTTDTQYF.

This clone has just a few counts. Distinct nucleotide sequences in the sample also encode this CDR3. The J gene is TRBJ2-7, the V gene TRBV30; D call uncertain. The V end lost 0 bases, the J end lost 3 bases, and 3 bases lay between the germline ends. The CDR3 sequence is 11 residues long. CDR1 and CDR2 from the germline V gene are GTSNPN and SVGIG (reference sequence). The CDR3 coding sequence is TGTGCCTGGAGTGTAGGCTACGAGCAGTACTTC. This sequence encodes CAWSVGYEQYF.

This clone was picked up one time. The chain uses TRBV14 and TRBJ1-2, with D maybe TRBD1 (5 bases). V lost 4 bases, J lost 4 bases, and 16 bases lay in between. The CDR3 contains 15 residues. Germline lookup yields CDR1 SGHDN and CDR2 FVKESK. CDR3 coding DNA: TGTGCCAGCAGCCCTAATGGGGGGTCTGGCTATGGCTACACCTTC. Translation gives CASSPNGGSGYGYTF.

The genes are TRBV27 and TRBJ1-2; D is unresolved. The germline V gene encodes CDR1 MNHEY and CDR2 SMNVEV (reference sequence). This CDR3 has 14 amino acids. V lost 0 bases to trimming and J lost 4 bases, with 9 bases between them. CDR3 in amino acids: CASSLSGGIYGYTF. The CDR3 bases are TGTGCCAGCAGTTTATCGGGCGGGATCTATGGCTACACCTTC.

This clone turned up a few times. The V call is TRBV6-6, the J call TRBJ2-7; 7 bases are shared with TRBD1. The CDR3 length is 13 residues. CDR1 and CDR2 (germline): MNHNY, SVGAGI (reference sequence). V lost 6 bases and J lost 3; bases outside the gene matches: 5. The CDR3 region has the DNA TGTGCCAGCAGGCCCGGACAGGTCTACGAGCAGTACTTC. Translation: CASRPGQVYEQYF.

This clone has more than one count but fewer than ten. The V gene is TRBV30, the J gene TRBJ2-3; D ambiguous. Looked up from germline, CDR1 is GTSNPN and CDR2 is SVGIG (reference sequence). The length of the CDR3 is 14 residues. Trimming shortened V by 1 base and J by 6 bases, and 14 bases separated the two germline ends. The CDR3 DNA sequence: TGTGCCTGGAGTGAGCGACCCACGGCGGATACGCAGTATTTT. It encodes CAWSERPTADTQYF.

This sequence joins TRBV29-1 and TRBJ2-6, with D possibly TRBD1 on 6 matching bases. Looked up from germline, CDR1 is SQVTM and CDR2 is ANQGSEA. The CDR3 consists of 18 residues. V was pared by 6 bases and J by 0 bases, with 21 bases between. The CDR3 coding sequence is TGCAGCGTAATGGTGTCTGGACAGCCGATCTCTGGGGCCAACGTCCTGACTTTC. It is translated as CSVMVSGQPISGANVLTF.

This sequence joins TRBV30 and TRBJ1-2; the match to TRBD1 covers 7 bases. This CDR3 is 15 amino acids long. The germline V gene has CDR1 GTSNPN and CDR2 SVGIG (reference sequence). Trimming at V came to 4 bases and at J to 4 bases, leaving 12 bases not matched to a gene. The CDR3 region has the DNA TGTGCCTGGAAGGTTGGATCAGGGGGAAGCTATGGCTACACCTTC. Translating gives CAWKVGSGGSYGYTF.

The chain is built from TRBV29-1 and TRBJ2-2; 9 nucleotides agree with TRBD1. CDR1 and CDR2 from the germline V gene are SQVTM and ANQGSEA. Trimming at V came to 7 bases and at J to 6 bases, leaving 9 bases not matched to a gene. The CDR3 sequence is 14 residues long. The CDR3 here is CSASTGGVAGELFF. The CDR3 DNA reads as TGCAGCGCCTCGACAGGGGGTGTGGCCGGGGAGCTGTTTTTT.

The V call is TRBV5-4, the J call TRBJ2-4, with 10 bases lining up with TRBD2. Trimming took 4 bases from V and 3 from J; bases not matched to a gene: 7. Germline lookup yields CDR1 SGHNT and CDR2 YYREEE (reference sequence). The CDR3 loop spans 16 amino acids. The CDR3 region is CASSPPGTSDKNIQYF. The CDR3 nucleotides are TGTGCCAGCAGCCCCCCCGGGACTAGCGACAAAAACATTCAGTACTTC.

The chain links TRBV30 to TRBJ1-4, with unresolved D. The V gene lost 2 bases and the J gene lost 5 bases, with 9 bases spanning the gap. Per the germline V gene, CDR1 is GTSNPN and CDR2 is SVGIG (reference sequence). The CDR3 spans 13 residues. Written as DNA, the CDR3 is TGTGCCTGGAGTAAGGAGCCGAATGAAAAACTGTTTTTT. Its protein is CAWSKEPNEKLFF.

This clone was counted only a few times. The genes are TRBV19 and TRBJ2-7; TRBD1 aligns across 9 bases. The CDR3 is made up of 13 amino acids. The germline gives CDR1 LNHDA, CDR2 SQIVND (reference sequence). Trimming removed 5 bases from V and 4 bases from J; junction bases left unmatched: 3. The CDR3 region has the DNA TGTGCCAGTAGTGTGACAGGGGGATACGAGCAGTACTTC. It is translated as CASSVTGGYEQYF.

V is TRBV6-5 and J is TRBJ2-3, with 10 bases matching TRBD1. The CDR3 totals 16 residues. V was clipped by 4 bases and J by 3 bases; unmatched bases: 7. Germline loops: CDR1 MNHEY, CDR2 SVGAGI. CDR3 sequence reads: CASSSYPGQGTDTQYF. Written as DNA, the CDR3 is TGTGCCAGCAGTTCCTACCCGGGACAGGGGACAGATACGCAGTATTTT.

The V call is TRBV30, the J call TRBJ1-5; D is uncertain. CDR1 is GTSNPN and CDR2 is SVGIG in the germline V gene (reference sequence). The CDR3 length is 13 residues. Trimming cost V 2 bases and J 6 bases, with 11 bases left between them. The CDR3, as DNA: TGTGCCTGGAGTAAGTACGGCGGTCAGCCCCAGCATTTT. It is translated as CAWSKYGGQPQHF. Full variable domain (outside the CDR3, taken from reference TRBV30 and TRBJ1-5): SQTIHQWPATLVQPVGSPLSLECTVEGTSNPNLYWYRQAAGRGLQLLFYSVGIGQISSEVPQNLSASRPQDRQFILSSKKLLLSDSGFYLCAWSKYGGQPQHFGDGTRLSIL.

The chain uses TRBV5-1 and TRBJ1-1; tentative D call: TRBD1 (5 bases). The length of the CDR3 is 15 residues. Germline values: CDR1 SGHRS, CDR2 YFSETQ. The V end was cut by 7 bases, the J end by 0 bases, with 16 bases between. The CDR3 region is CASSKGLPMNTEAFF. CDR3 DNA: TGCGCCAGCTCTAAGGGGCTTCCCATGAACACTGAAGCTTTCTTT.